This T cell receptor (beta chain) was obtained from a study of CD8+CD57+ T cells in acquired aplastic anemia listed by TCRdb under 2018. Turning to the overall study: Extracted DNA from sorted CD4+ and CD8+ cells averaged approximately 3.4 ug, ranging from about 0.2 to 30 ug. CD8+CD57+ expansion was defined as a frequency above the mean frequency observed in healthy subjects. Findings and caveats that apply to the study as a whole: Although some 28 CD8+ CDR3 sequences were shared by patients and controls, these sequences appeared highly expressed in patients and within the immunodominant clones of patients. CD8+ Simpson's diversity did not differ significantly between patients and healthy controls (P=0.060).

Expansion of CD8+CD57+ cells had been shown by flow cytometry in the patients chosen for sequencing. All patients had severe acquired aplastic anemia diagnosed by International Study of Aplastic Anemia and Agranulocytosis and Camitta criteria. Patients had received no therapy at the time of blood sampling. In this study, sorted CD4+ and CD8+ T cells from the blood of healthy subjects and of severe aplastic anemia patients had their TCR repertoires deep-sequenced. In the USA, patient enrollment took place under clinicaltrials.gov protocols 00001620, 01623167, 00001397, 00071045, 00081523 and 00961064. Ficoll-Paque density gradient centrifugation was used to isolate peripheral blood mononuclear cells. CD4+ and CD8+ T cells were sorted by FACS or magnetic beads before DNA extraction. For this clonotype: This clone's antigen is unknown. Qualities for individual bases were not recorded, and no much larger clone is one base off.

Genomic DNA was used as template for profiling of TCR beta VDJ combinations and CDR3 sequences. An Illumina HiSeq 2000 was the platform used for TCR repertoire sequencing. The authors' pipeline ran thus. TRBV/TRBJ rearrangement plots, CDR3 size and DJ length profiles, and Simpson's diversity index were used to assess repertoires. Whichever DNA sequence was most abundant in the deep sequencing data was defined as the immunodominant clone. CDR3 amino acid sequences were checked for sharing across subjects and were also compared against the VDJdb database and published repertoires. TCRdb took the public reads, trimmed them with fastp at Q25, ran MiXCR for clone calling and kept in-frame beta chains. Every distinct CDR3 protein forms one entry, paired with its most common genes and DNA. The V and J calls here are based on TCRdb, not the publication. The sample data list 150,000 to 200,000 distinct CDR3 sequences, and over 40% of these were observed just once. The top ten hold roughly 1.8% of the sample.

The germline V gene provides CDR1 SNHLY and CDR2 FYNNEI. V is shortened by 8 bases, J by 5 bases, and the region joining them spans 15 bases. CDR3 length: 13 amino acids, cysteine to phenylalanine. This entry keeps only the CDR3 DNA: 39 bases, framed from base 1. The specimen sequenced was sorted CD4+, CD8+, or CD8+CD57+ T cells (not recorded which) from PBMCs. The chain is assembled from TRBV2 and TRBJ2-5; the D gene lacks a confident call. The sequence was collected from a human donor with aplastic anemia. The CDR3 in this case is CASAPLTTETQYF. DNA sequence: TGTGCCAGCGCCCCCCTAACCACGGAGACCCAGTACTTC. Full variable domain (CDR3 extended with the reference TRBV2 and TRBJ2-5 proteins): EPEVTQTPSHQVTQMGQEVILRCVPISNHLYFYWYRQILGQKVEFLVSFYNNEISEKSEIFDDQFSVERPDGSNFTLKIRSTKLEDSAMYFCASAPLTTETQYFGPGTRLLVL.